Presented here are 8 T cell receptor beta chains from one specimen sequenced in a study of read filtering for tumor transcriptome and immune sequencing. From roughly 400 ng of RNA, a library with molecular barcoded alpha/delta and beta/gamma adaptors was made. TCRdb fed the reads into MiXCR, producing one record per CDR3 protein. The sample lists 50,000 or so distinct CDR3 sequences, roughly 19% occurring once. Material for sequencing was a population of CD138-negative cells sorted from bone marrow. Receptors originate from a donor aged 40 or over with multiple myeloma.

This clonotype ranks as medium-sized (0.01 to 0.1%). The chain carries TRBV29-1 and TRBJ2-1; 11 bases line up with TRBD2. The CDR3 is 15 amino acids. Unmatched junction bases numbered 12, after V lost 7 bases and J lost 7 bases. Germline V CDR1 and CDR2: SQVTM, ANQGSEA. CDR3 protein: CSASLSGRGGNEQFF. The CDR3 bases are TGCAGCGCAAGCCTTAGCGGGAGGGGAGGGAATGAGCAGTTCTTC.

This clonotype was seen many times. The V and J genes are TRBV2 and TRBJ2-5; no firm D call. The CDR3 contains 14 residues. V was clipped by 5 bases and J by 5 bases, with 15 bases between them. From germline, CDR1 is SNHLY and CDR2 FYNNEI. The CDR3 protein is CASSTPGSVETQYF. The DNA of the CDR3 is TGTGCCAGCAGTACCCCCGGTTCGGTCGAGACCCAGTACTTC.

With respect to this clonotype: This may come from a read error, since a much larger clone is one base off. This chain joins TRBV28 and TRBJ2-1; D is undetermined. The germline V and J ends were trimmed by 3 bases and 9 bases, with 6 bases remaining between them. Germline V gene data show CDR1 as MDHEN and CDR2 as SYDVKM. The CDR3 contains 11 residues. DNA of the CDR3: TGTGCCAGCAGTTTCACGGCTGAGCAGTTCTTC. Amino acids: CASSFTAEQFF.

The CDR3 loop reads CASSFGINYGYTF. The DNA for the CDR3 is TGTGCCAGCAGTTTTGGTATTAACTATGGCTACACCTTC. V is TRBV12-3 or TRBV12-4 and J is TRBJ1-2, with no clear D. CDR3 size: 13 residues. V lost 3 bases and J lost 1, with 6 bases in between.

This clonotype was detected ten times or more. V and J are TRBV10-1 and TRBJ2-5; 7 bases are shared with TRBD1. This CDR3 region has 13 residues. J lost 2 bases, V lost 4 bases, and 1 base had no gene match. CDR1 is WNHNN and CDR2 is SYGVQD in the germline V gene (reference sequence). The CDR3 bases are TGCGCCAGCAGTGTGGGACAGCAAGAGACCCAGTACTTC. Its translation is CASSVGQQETQYF.

This clonotype was detected ten times or more. The chain joins TRBV27 to TRBJ2-7; TRBD2 aligns across 7 bases. The germline V gene has CDR1 MNHEY and CDR2 SMNVEV (reference sequence). Trimming removed 0 bases from V and 7 bases from J; junction bases left unmatched: 9. The CDR3 covers 15 residues. The CDR3: CASSLSSGLVSEQYF. The CDR3 DNA follows: TGTGCCAGCAGTTTATCGTCTGGACTAGTGAGTGAGCAGTACTTC.

This clonotype has ten or more counts. CDR3 nucleotides: TGTGCCAGCAGCTTTTGGGACAGGGCCTACGAGCAGTACTTC. As protein: CASSFWDRAYEQYF. The chain is built from TRBV5-4 and TRBJ2-7; 9 nucleotides match TRBD1. Trimming at V came to 2 bases and at J to 2 bases, leaving 2 bases not matched to a gene. This CDR3 spans 14 amino acids. Germline CDR1 SGHNT, CDR2 YYREEE (reference sequence).

This clonotype was detected ten times or more. This chain uses TRBV7-3 with TRBJ2-1; TRBD2 aligns across 14 bases. V lost 5 bases to trimming and J lost 9 bases; unmatched junction nucleotides: 6. The CDR3 is 15 residues long. The germline gives CDR1 SGHTA, CDR2 FQGTGA. This CDR3 is CASSIGLAGGLEQFF. CDR3 coding DNA: TGTGCCAGCAGCATAGGACTAGCGGGAGGTCTTGAGCAGTTCTTC.